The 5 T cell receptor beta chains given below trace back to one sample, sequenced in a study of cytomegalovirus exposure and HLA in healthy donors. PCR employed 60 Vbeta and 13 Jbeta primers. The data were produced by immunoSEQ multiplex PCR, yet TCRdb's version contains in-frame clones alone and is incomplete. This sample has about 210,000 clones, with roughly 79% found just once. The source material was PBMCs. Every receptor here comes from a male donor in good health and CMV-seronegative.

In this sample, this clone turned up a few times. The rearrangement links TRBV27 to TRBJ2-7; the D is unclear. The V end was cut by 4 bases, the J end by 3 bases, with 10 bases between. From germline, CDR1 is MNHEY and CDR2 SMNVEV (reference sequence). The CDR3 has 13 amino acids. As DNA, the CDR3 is TGTGCCAGCAGTTCAATGGGCGACTACGAGCAGTACTTC. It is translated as CASSSMGDYEQYF.

CDR3 residues: CASTAPGYEQYF. DNA for the CDR3: TGTGCCAGCACGGCCCCCGGGTACGAGCAGTACTTC. V usage is TRBV6-5 and J usage is TRBJ2-7; D is unclear. The V end lost 7 bases, the J end lost 4 bases, and 11 bases lay between the germline ends. In germline, CDR1 is MNHEY, CDR2 SVGAGI. CDR3 length equals 12 residues.

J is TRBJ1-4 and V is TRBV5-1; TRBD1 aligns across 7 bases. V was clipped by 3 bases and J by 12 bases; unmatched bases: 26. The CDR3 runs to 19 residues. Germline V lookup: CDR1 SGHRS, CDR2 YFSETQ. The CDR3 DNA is TGCGCCAGCAGCTCCTACTCCGGGACAGACGTCCCGAGCTTTAGGGAACTGTTTTTT. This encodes CASSSYSGTDVPSFRELFF.

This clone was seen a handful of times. CDR3: CASSSGQATNEKLFF. As DNA, the CDR3 is TGTGCCAGTAGCTCGGGACAGGCAACTAATGAAAAACTGTTTTTT. This chain joins TRBV19 and TRBJ1-4; TRBD1 agrees at 8 bases. The CDR3 length is 15 residues. Germline values: CDR1 LNHDA, CDR2 SQIVND (reference sequence). Germline trimming cut 6 bases from V and 0 bases from J; bases unmatched to any gene: 3.

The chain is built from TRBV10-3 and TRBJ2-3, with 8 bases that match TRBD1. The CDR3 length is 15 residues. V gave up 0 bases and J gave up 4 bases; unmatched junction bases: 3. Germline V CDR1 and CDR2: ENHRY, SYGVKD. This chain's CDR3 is CAISESRTGSDTQYF. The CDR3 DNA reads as TGTGCCATCAGTGAGTCCCGGACAGGGTCAGATACGCAGTATTTT.